The 31 T cell receptor beta chains below were found in one sample sequenced in a study of metastatic and nonmetastatic thyroid tumors. Nobody among the patients had been given any treatment before thyroid surgery. TCRdb re-processed the PCR reads through MiXCR. The data hold fewer than 8,500 clones, with 18% observed a single time. The sequencing input was adjacent normal tissue. The receptors derive from a male donor with papillary thyroid cancer or a benign thyroid nodule (not recorded which). Some clones in this sample may be carry-over from other donors' samples.

This clone was seen a few times. This sequence may be a read error, since a much larger clone differs from it by one base. Other DNA variants within this sample encode the same CDR3. The chain is built from TRBV5-6 and TRBJ2-3, with 7 bases identical to TRBD2. Germline V gene sequence: CDR1 SGHDT, CDR2 YYEEEE. CDR3 size: 14 residues. CDR3 sequence (DNA): TGTGCCAGCAGCCGGGGGGAGTCCAGCCCAGCGCAGTACTTT. Residues: CASSRGESSPAQYF.

This clone was observed many times. The chain is built from TRBV6-1 and TRBJ2-7; 7 nucleotides match TRBD1. Unmatched junction bases numbered 1, after V lost 3 bases and J lost 5 bases. The CDR3 runs 12 residues. Per germline, CDR1 MNHNS and CDR2 SASEGT. CDR3 in DNA: TGTGCCAGCAGTGATACAGGGGACGAGCAGTACGTC. It yields the protein CASSDTGDEQYV.

This chain connects TRBV11-3 to TRBJ2-7; a weak D match, TRBD2 (7 bases). CDR1 and CDR2 (germline): SGHNT, YENEEA. V was shortened by 1 base and J by 7 bases, with 17 bases between the two germline ends. The CDR3 totals 15 residues. The CDR3 DNA reads as TGTGCCAGCAGCTTAGCGTCGGGGGGCGCGGGTGAGCAGTACTTC. It is translated as CASSLASGGAGEQYF.

The rearrangement links TRBV19 to TRBJ1-5; 10 bases line up with TRBD1. Germline V lookup: CDR1 LNHDA, CDR2 SQIVND (reference sequence). V gave up 8 bases and J gave up 6 bases; unmatched junction bases: 10. The CDR3 totals 15 residues. The CDR3 DNA reads TGTGCCAGTGGCGCGACAGGGGGCGTGGGTCAGCCCCAGCATTTT. Amino acid sequence: CASGATGGVGQPQHF.

The table lists this clone with a few counts. The rearrangement uses TRBV12-3 or TRBV12-4 and TRBJ2-7; 7 bases agree with TRBD1. The CDR3 loop spans 15 amino acids. The ends lost 5 bases at V and 2 bases at J; junction bases unmatched: 9. CDR3 amino acids: CASSLGTEVPYEQYF. CDR3 DNA sequence: TGTGCCAGCAGTCTCGGGACAGAGGTACCCTACGAGCAGTACTTC.

This clone was seen repeatedly, ten times or more. The sample carries other DNA sequences with the same CDR3. This chain joins TRBV5-1 and TRBJ2-7; 8 positions agree with TRBD2. J lost 2 bases, V lost 4 bases, and 11 bases had no gene match. The CDR3 spans 16 residues. CDR1 and CDR2 from the germline V gene are SGHRS and YFSETQ. CDR3 loop: CASSLGPGLGAYEQYF. CDR3 nucleotides: TGCGCCAGCAGCCTAGGACCGGGACTAGGGGCCTACGAGCAGTACTTC.

The V and J genes are TRBV7-9 and TRBJ2-3; unclear D gene. The V gene's germline CDR1 is SEHNR and CDR2 FQNEAQ (reference sequence). The CDR3 is 12 amino acids. V lost 3 bases and J lost 4, with 5 bases in between. The CDR3 here is CASSFLADTQYF. The CDR3 DNA reads as TGTGCCAGCAGCTTTTTGGCAGATACGCAGTATTTT.

This clone has ten or more counts. CDR3 region: CSAWTSGSLSSGANVLTF. CDR3 DNA sequence: TGCAGTGCTTGGACTAGCGGGAGCCTCAGTTCTGGGGCCAACGTCCTGACTTTC. The V and J genes are TRBV20-1 and TRBJ2-6; 13 bases map to TRBD2. Germline CDR1 and CDR2: DFQATT and SNEGSKA (reference sequence). This CDR3 is built from 18 residues. The junction had 8 bases not matched to a gene; V was cut back by 5 bases and J by 1 base.

CDR3 amino acids: CASSVGSYNSPLHF. As DNA, the CDR3 is TGTGCCAGCAGCGTAGGTTCCTATAATTCACCCCTCCACTTT. The J gene is TRBJ1-6, the V gene TRBV9; D is ambiguous. Germline V gene sequence: CDR1 SGDLS, CDR2 YYNGEE. Trimming shortened V by 0 bases and J by 1 base, and 2 bases separated the two germline ends. The CDR3 loop spans 14 amino acids.

This clone was counted only a few times. One end of the junction fails to match germline, which may point to a read error. The J gene is TRBJ2-1, the V gene TRBV11-2; D could derive from TRBD1 or TRBD2 (5 bases each). Germline V gives CDR1 SGHAT, CDR2 FQNNGV. The CDR3 length is 16 residues. CDR3 sequence: CASSLEKGSSYNEQFF. In DNA, the CDR3 is TGTGCCAGCAGTTTAGAAAAGGGGAGCTCCTACAATGAGCAGTTCTTC.

The rearrangement uses TRBV6-1 and TRBJ2-7; either TRBD1 or TRBD2 may fit D (5 bases each). V gave up 5 bases and J gave up 5 bases, with 16 bases separating them. CDR1 and CDR2 (germline): MNHNS, SASEGT. This CDR3 spans 14 amino acids. The chain's CDR3 is CASSQRDRPHEQYV. CDR3 in DNA: TGTGCCAGCAGTCAAAGGGACCGCCCGCACGAGCAGTACGTC.

By share, this clone ranks as large. The chain recombines TRBV28 with TRBJ2-7; a weak D match, TRBD2 (5 bases). The CDR3 extends over 17 amino acids. V was cut by 4 bases and J by 7 bases, with 26 bases left in between. Germline CDR1 is MDHEN and CDR2 is SYDVKM. Here the CDR3 DNA reads TGTGCCAGCAGTTCCCCTTATCTTGGACGGCATACTAGGGAGCAGTACTTC. This encodes CASSSPYLGRHTREQYF.

Only a few counts were recorded for this clone. Other DNA sequences in this sample translate to the same CDR3. The rearrangement uses TRBV29-1 and TRBJ1-2; D call uncertain. V was trimmed by 5 bases and J by 1 base, leaving 8 bases between them. The CDR3 has 12 amino acids. Germline V gives CDR1 SQVTM, CDR2 ANQGSEA. The CDR3 sequence: CSVQLSNYGYTF. The CDR3, as DNA: TGCAGCGTTCAGCTTAGTAACTATGGCTACACCTTC.

This clone has only a few counts. J is TRBJ1-6 and V is TRBV6-1; D remains ambiguous. Germline lookup yields CDR1 MNHNS and CDR2 SASEGT. V lost 10 bases, J lost 7 bases, and 11 bases lay in between. This CDR3 has 12 residues. In DNA, the CDR3 is TGTGCCATACGGAGTTGGAATTCACCCCTCCACTTT. Residues: CAIRSWNSPLHF.

A few counts support this clone. The chain recombines TRBV12-3 or TRBV12-4 with TRBJ2-2; TRBD1 agrees at 9 bases. The length of the CDR3 is 14 residues. The J segment lost 8 bases and the V segment lost 4 bases, leaving 5 bases of the junction unmatched. CDR3 in DNA: TGTGCCAGCAGTTATGCAGGGACAGGGGGGGAGCTGTTTTTT. Encoded protein: CASSYAGTGGELFF.

The chain employs TRBV30 and TRBJ2-3; D might be TRBD1 (6 bases). The ends were cut back, 5 bases at V and 2 bases at J, with 11 bases in the middle. Per the germline V gene, CDR1 is GTSNPN and CDR2 is SVGIG (reference sequence). The CDR3 has 13 amino acids. CDR3 in DNA: TGTGCCTGGGGACAGCTCTACACAGATACGCAGTATTTT. Translation gives CAWGQLYTDTQYF.

By share, this clone ranks as large (0.1 to 1%). This chain connects TRBV6-1 to TRBJ1-5; the D is unclear. The CDR3 is made up of 14 amino acids. The germline V and J ends were trimmed by 2 bases and 12 bases, with 17 bases remaining between them. Germline-derived CDR1 and CDR2 are MNHNS and SASEGT. This chain's CDR3 is CASSERGRNRFQHF. The CDR3 DNA reads as TGTGCCAGCAGTGAACGAGGACGGAATCGTTTCCAGCATTTT.

At least ten counts were recorded for this clone. V gene TRBV5-1 combines with J gene TRBJ2-5; D is unresolved. Per the germline V gene, CDR1 is SGHRS and CDR2 is YFSETQ. Trimming pared 0 bases from V and 5 bases from J, leaving 14 bases between. There are 15 residues in the CDR3. The CDR3 region has the DNA TGCGCCAGCAGCTTGGGGTCCGGGCCGCGGGAGACCCAGTACTTC. It translates to CASSLGSGPRETQYF.

This clone showed up just a few times. The rearrangement joins TRBV6-1 to TRBJ2-3; TRBD1 matches at 9 bases. Germline V CDR1 and CDR2: MNHNS, SASEGT. The V gene end was trimmed by 8 bases and the J gene end by 3 bases; junction bases not matched to a gene: 6. The CDR3 length is 14 residues. As DNA, the CDR3 is TGTGCCAGCCCGGACAGGGGCTTGACAGATACGCAGTATTTT. Translated: CASPDRGLTDTQYF.

The J gene is TRBJ2-3, the V gene TRBV5-1; 10 bases agree with TRBD1. The CDR3 loop spans 15 amino acids. Germline V lookup: CDR1 SGHRS, CDR2 YFSETQ. V lost 0 bases to trimming and J lost 5 bases; unmatched junction nucleotides: 3. CDR3 coding DNA: TGCGCCAGCAGCTTGGCTGGGACAGGGGAAGATACGCAGTATTTT. Translation gives CASSLAGTGEDTQYF.

In its sample, this clone was seen many times. V and J are TRBV5-8 and TRBJ2-7; D is tentatively TRBD1 or TRBD2 (5 bases each). The ends were cut back, 2 bases at V and 3 bases at J, with 18 bases in the middle. Germline values: CDR1 SGHTS, CDR2 YDEGEE. The CDR3 is 16 amino acids. The CDR3 loop is CASSLEGHHRFYEQYF. CDR3 coding DNA: TGTGCCAGCAGCTTAGAGGGGCACCATCGTTTCTACGAGCAGTACTTC.

There are a few counts of this clone. The chain carries TRBV19 and TRBJ1-2; 9 nucleotides align to TRBD1. The CDR3 spans 14 residues. V was pared by 7 bases and J by 2 bases, with 5 bases of the junction left unmatched. CDR1 and CDR2 from the germline V gene are LNHDA and SQIVND (reference sequence). The CDR3 bases are TGTGCCAGTACTCGGACAGGGGAGAACTATGGCTACACCTTC. Protein sequence: CASTRTGENYGYTF.

This chain uses TRBV11-2 with TRBJ1-1; 7 nucleotides align to TRBD1. CDR1 SGHAT and CDR2 FQNNGV come from the germline V gene. The CDR3 runs 15 residues. J was trimmed by 0 bases and V by 4 bases; bases with no gene match: 5. In DNA form, the CDR3 reads TGTGCCAGCAGCTCAGAGGGGGCTCTGAACACTGAAGCTTTCTTT. It specifies CASSSEGALNTEAFF.

This clone has a count of ten or more. The chain has TRBV5-1 and TRBJ2-5; perhaps TRBD2 as D (5 bases). The CDR3 extends over 15 amino acids. Germline lookup yields CDR1 SGHRS and CDR2 YFSETQ. V was clipped by 6 bases and J by 2 bases, with 17 bases between them. CDR3 nucleotide sequence: TGCGCCAGCAATTGGGGTCGGGGAACTCAAGAGACCCAGTACTTC. Its protein is CASNWGRGTQETQYF.

This clone was counted many times. The chain links TRBV7-9 to TRBJ2-7, with a tentative D call TRBD2 (6 bases). Germline V CDR1 and CDR2: SEHNR, FQNEAQ (reference sequence). V was clipped by 5 bases and J by 0 bases, with 14 bases between them. The CDR3 has 15 amino acids. CDR3 sequence: CASSGGISDSYEQYF. Written as DNA, the CDR3 is TGTGCCAGCAGCGGCGGGATTTCTGACTCCTACGAGCAGTACTTC. Looking up the rest from reference TRBV7-9 and TRBJ2-7 gives the full variable domain: DTGVSQNPRHKITKRGQNVTFRCDPISEHNRLYWYRQTLGQGPEFLTYFQNEAQLEKSRLLSDRFSAERPKGSFSTLEIQRTEQGDSAMYLCASSGGISDSYEQYFGPGTRLTVT.

The genes are TRBV6-1 and TRBJ1-1; D remains ambiguous. CDR3 length equals 11 residues. Trimming left V 4 bases short and J 5 bases short, with 5 bases between. In germline, CDR1 is MNHNS, CDR2 SASEGT. The CDR3 protein is CASSAGTEAFF. The CDR3 nucleotides are TGTGCCAGCAGTGCTGGGACTGAAGCTTTCTTT.

The J gene is TRBJ2-5, the V gene TRBV7-6; the match to TRBD1 covers 10 bases. Germline V lookup: CDR1 SGHVS, CDR2 FNYEAQ. V shed 4 bases and J 3 bases; nucleotides not matched to a gene: 2. The CDR3 contains 14 residues. This chain's CDR3 is CASSSGTGEETQYF. CDR3 nucleotide sequence: TGTGCCAGCAGCTCAGGGACAGGGGAAGAGACCCAGTACTTC.

This chain connects TRBV29-1 to TRBJ1-1; weak D call: TRBD1 (5 bases). Germline V lookup: CDR1 SQVTM, CDR2 ANQGSEA. The CDR3 contains 14 residues. The germline V and J ends were trimmed by 5 bases and 4 bases, with 17 bases remaining between them. CDR3 loop: CSVFPGRGGTEAFF. In DNA form, the CDR3 reads TGCAGCGTTTTCCCGGGACGTGGTGGCACTGAAGCTTTCTTT.

This clone was recorded once. The chain employs TRBV7-3 and TRBJ1-1, with D perhaps matching TRBD1 (5 bases). Germline V CDR1 and CDR2: SGHTA, FQGTGA. The germline V and J ends were trimmed by 5 bases and 0 bases, with 13 bases remaining between them. The CDR3 is 15 residues long. CDR3 amino acids: CASSKTPGLNTEAFF. The CDR3 DNA follows: TGTGCCAGCAGCAAAACCCCAGGGTTGAACACTGAAGCTTTCTTT. The whole variable domain, filled in from reference TRBV7-3 and TRBJ1-1, reads GAGVSQTPSNKVTEKGKYVELRCDPISGHTALYWYRQSLGQGPEFLIYFQGTGAADDSGLPNDRFFAVRPEGSVSTLKIQRTERGDSAVYLCASSKTPGLNTEAFFGQGTRLTVV.

A few counts support this clone. The chain has TRBV11-3 and TRBJ2-2; D call uncertain. CDR3 length: 14 amino acids. The V gene lost 2 bases and the J gene lost 2 bases, with 6 bases spanning the gap. Germline CDR1 is SGHNT and CDR2 is YENEEA. This chain's CDR3 is CASSLQINTGELFF. The DNA for the CDR3 is TGTGCCAGCAGCTTACAAATAAACACCGGGGAGCTGTTTTTT.

This clone occurred many times. The chain carries TRBV3-1 and TRBJ1-6; D gene ambiguous. Germline V gene sequence: CDR1 LGHDT, CDR2 YNNKEL (reference sequence). With 1 base removed from V and 9 bases from J, the gap between germline ends came to 16 bases. The CDR3 spans 16 residues. CDR3 amino acids: CASSQGTAARSSPLHF. The CDR3 coding sequence is TGTGCCAGCAGCCAAGGGACCGCGGCGCGGAGTTCACCCCTCCACTTT.